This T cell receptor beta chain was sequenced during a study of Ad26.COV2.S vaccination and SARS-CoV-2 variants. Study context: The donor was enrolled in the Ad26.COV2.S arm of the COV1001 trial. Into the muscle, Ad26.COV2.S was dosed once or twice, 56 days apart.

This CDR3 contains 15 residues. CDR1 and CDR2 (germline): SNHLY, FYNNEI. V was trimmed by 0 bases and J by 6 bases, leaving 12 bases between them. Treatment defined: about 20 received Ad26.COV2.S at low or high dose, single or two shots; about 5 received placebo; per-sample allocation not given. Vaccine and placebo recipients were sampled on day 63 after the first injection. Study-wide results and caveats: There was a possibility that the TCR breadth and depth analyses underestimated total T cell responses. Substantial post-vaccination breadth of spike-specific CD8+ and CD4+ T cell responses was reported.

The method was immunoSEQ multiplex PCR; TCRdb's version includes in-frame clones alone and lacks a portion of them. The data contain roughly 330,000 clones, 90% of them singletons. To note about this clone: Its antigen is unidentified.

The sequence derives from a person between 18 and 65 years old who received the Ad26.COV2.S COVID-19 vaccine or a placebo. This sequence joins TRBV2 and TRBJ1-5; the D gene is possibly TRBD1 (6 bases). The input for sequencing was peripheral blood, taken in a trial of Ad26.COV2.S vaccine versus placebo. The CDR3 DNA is TGTGCCAGCAGTGAAGCGCTTCAGGGGACTCAGCCCCAGCATTTT. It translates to CASSEALQGTQPQHF.